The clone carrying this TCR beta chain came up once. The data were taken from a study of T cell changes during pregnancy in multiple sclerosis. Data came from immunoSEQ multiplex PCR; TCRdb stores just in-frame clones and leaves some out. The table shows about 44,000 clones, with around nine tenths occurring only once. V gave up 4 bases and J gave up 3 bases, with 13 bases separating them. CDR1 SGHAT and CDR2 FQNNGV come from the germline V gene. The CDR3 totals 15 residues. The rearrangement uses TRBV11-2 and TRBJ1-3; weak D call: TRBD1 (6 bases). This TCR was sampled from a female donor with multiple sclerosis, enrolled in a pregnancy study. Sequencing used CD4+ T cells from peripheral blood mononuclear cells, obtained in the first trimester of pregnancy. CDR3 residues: CASSSTGFNGNTIYF. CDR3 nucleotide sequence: TGTGCCAGCAGCTCTACAGGGTTCAATGGAAACACCATATATTTT.